Shown below are 17 T cell receptor beta chains from a single sample sequenced in a study of control samples from healthy donors and cancer patients. Here immunoSEQ multiplex PCR was the method, and the copy in TCRdb shows in-frame clones only, minus some. The sample lists nearly 55,000 clones, 95% to 97% seen once, with under 2% in the top ten. Sequenced input: blood. These receptor sequences come from a woman aged 25 to 45 in good health.

The chain is built from TRBV28 and TRBJ2-7, with 8 bases that match TRBD2. The CDR3 is made up of 13 amino acids. V dropped 4 bases and J dropped 5; count of bases not matched to a gene: 4. Germline CDR1 reads MDHEN; CDR2 reads SYDVKM. The CDR3 sequence is CASSWGLVDEQYF. The CDR3 DNA sequence: TGTGCCAGCAGTTGGGGACTAGTAGACGAGCAGTACTTC.

This clone has just one count. The chain uses TRBV5-5 and TRBJ1-2, with TRBD1 as a possible D gene (5 bases). CDR1 and CDR2 (germline): SGHKS, YYEKEE (reference sequence). Trimming stripped 4 bases from V and 4 bases from J, with 17 bases between. There are 15 residues in the CDR3. The chain's CDR3 is CASSPDGGKSYGYTF. DNA for the CDR3: TGTGCCAGCAGCCCAGATGGGGGGAAGAGCTATGGCTACACCTTC.

J is TRBJ2-2 and V is TRBV27; 12 positions match TRBD2. The CDR3 runs to 16 residues. CDR1 and CDR2 (germline): MNHEY, SMNVEV (reference sequence). Germline trimming cut 8 bases from V and 3 bases from J; bases unmatched to any gene: 7. The CDR3 nucleotides are TGTGCCAGCTCCTCTAGCGGGAGGGTGGACACCGGGGAGCTGTTTTTT. Amino acids: CASSSSGRVDTGELFF.

The CDR3: CASSPDRGRWDTEAFF. In DNA, the CDR3 is TGTGCCAGCTCCCCGGACAGGGGGAGATGGGACACTGAAGCTTTCTTT. The V gene is TRBV2, the J gene TRBJ1-1, with 10 bases matching TRBD1. Germline V gene sequence: CDR1 SNHLY, CDR2 FYNNEI. V lost 8 bases and J lost 3; bases outside the gene matches: 12. This CDR3 comprises 16 residues. The whole variable domain, filled in from reference TRBV2 and TRBJ1-1, reads EPEVTQTPSHQVTQMGQEVILRCVPISNHLYFYWYRQILGQKVEFLVSFYNNEISEKSEIFDDQFSVERPDGSNFTLKIRSTKLEDSAMYFCASSPDRGRWDTEAFFGQGTRLTVV.

The CDR3 region is CASSETGGNGYTF. The CDR3 coding sequence is TGTGCCAGCAGCGAGACAGGGGGCAATGGCTACACCTTC. The chain carries TRBV12-3 or TRBV12-4 and TRBJ1-2; 10 bases map to TRBD1. The CDR3 is made up of 13 amino acids. With 6 bases clipped from V and 6 bases from J, the junction kept 4 bases outside the gene matches.

This clone was counted once. This chain joins TRBV19 and TRBJ2-2, with D hard to call. This CDR3 contains 14 residues. Germline CDR1 LNHDA, CDR2 SQIVND (reference sequence). Trimming removed 3 bases at V and 4 bases at J, with 9 bases between. Here the CDR3 reads CASSIVRTTGELFF. The DNA for the CDR3 is TGTGCCAGTAGTATTGTCAGGACCACCGGGGAGCTGTTTTTT. The entire variable domain, with the rest obtained from reference TRBV19 and TRBJ2-2, is as follows: DGGITQSPKYLFRKEGQNVTLSCEQNLNHDAMYWYRQDPGQGLRLIYYSQIVNDFQKGDIAEGYSVSREKKESFPLTVTSAQKNPTAFYLCASSIVRTTGELFFGEGSRLTVL.

The chain carries TRBV9 and TRBJ2-1; 8 positions agree with TRBD1. Losses at the gene ends were 4 bases for V and 3 bases for J; bases not matched to a gene: 9. This CDR3 contains 16 residues. CDR1 SGDLS and CDR2 YYNGEE come from the germline V gene. The CDR3, as DNA: TGTGCCAGCAGCCCCCAAGGGACAGGTTTCTACAATGAGCAGTTCTTC. Its translation is CASSPQGTGFYNEQFF.

The chain joins TRBV27 to TRBJ2-1; 16 positions agree with TRBD2. Germline V gene lookup returns CDR1 MNHEY and CDR2 SMNVEV (reference sequence). The V gene end was trimmed by 5 bases and the J gene end by 7 bases; junction bases not matched to a gene: 11. The CDR3 contains 18 residues. The CDR3 DNA reads as TGTGCCAGCAGTATAACGGGACTAGCGGGAGGGCCTGGTAATGAGCAGTTCTTC. This translates into CASSITGLAGGPGNEQFF.

This rearrangement joins TRBV6-5 to TRBJ1-1; D is unclear. Trimming removed 6 bases at V and 5 bases at J, with 13 bases between. CDR3 length: 13 residues. Germline loops: CDR1 MNHEY, CDR2 SVGAGI. This CDR3 reads CASRVRLQTEAFF. CDR3 nucleotide sequence: TGTGCCAGCAGGGTACGACTACAGACTGAAGCTTTCTTT.

The gene calls are TRBV7-2 and TRBJ2-5; maybe TRBD2 (6 bases). Trimming pared 5 bases from V and 5 bases from J, leaving 24 bases between. From germline, CDR1 is SGHTA and CDR2 FQGNSA. The CDR3 runs to 17 residues. CDR3 DNA sequence: TGTGCCAGCAGCACCCGGGGGTGGGGCGGGTTTGAGGAGACCCAGTACTTC. Translation gives CASSTRGWGGFEETQYF.

V and J are TRBV6-5 and TRBJ2-7; D remains ambiguous. V lost 6 bases to trimming and J lost 3 bases, with 12 bases between them. Germline assignment: CDR1 MNHEY and CDR2 SVGAGI. The CDR3 has 13 amino acids. CDR3 amino acids: CASRMTPNYEQYF. CDR3 sequence (DNA): TGTGCCAGCAGGATGACACCAAACTACGAGCAGTACTTC.

V is TRBV19 and J is TRBJ2-7, with TRBD1 matching over 7 bases. The CDR3 extends over 13 amino acids. Per germline, CDR1 LNHDA and CDR2 SQIVND (reference sequence). V lost 10 bases, J lost 0 bases, and 6 bases stayed unmatched. CDR3 coding DNA: TGTGCCACCAGGGGGAAAAGCTCCTACGAGCAGTACTTC. Its translation is CATRGKSSYEQYF.

This clone was observed a few times. The V gene is TRBV11-2, the J gene TRBJ2-1; D remains unclear. This CDR3 is 13 amino acids long. V was cut by 4 bases and J by 7 bases, with 11 bases left in between. The V gene's germline CDR1 is SGHAT and CDR2 FQNNGV. CDR3 amino acids: CASSSPGENEQFF. CDR3 DNA: TGTGCCAGCAGCTCACCTGGGGAAAATGAGCAGTTCTTC.

The V and J genes are TRBV5-1 and TRBJ2-5, with 10 bases matching TRBD1. V lost 4 bases, J lost 5 bases, and 8 bases stayed unmatched. The CDR3 consists of 15 residues. Germline-derived CDR1 and CDR2 are SGHRS and YFSETQ. The CDR3 DNA follows: TGCGCCAGCAGCGTGGGGACAGGGGAACGTGAGACCCAGTACTTC. Translation: CASSVGTGERETQYF.

This clone was seen once. The V call is TRBV2, the J call TRBJ2-3, with D uncertain. The germline gives CDR1 SNHLY, CDR2 FYNNEI. V was cut by 3 bases and J by 3 bases, with 1 base left in between. This CDR3 is built from 11 residues. The CDR3 region is CASSETDTQYF. CDR3 coding DNA: TGTGCCAGCAGTGAGACAGATACGCAGTATTTT.

This sequence joins TRBV28 and TRBJ1-2; perhaps TRBD1 as D (5 bases). V was pared by 6 bases and J by 2 bases, with 16 bases between. The CDR3 runs to 15 residues. The germline CDR1 and CDR2 sequences are MDHEN and SYDVKM. CDR3 nucleotides: TGTGCCAGCAGACTAGGGACGGACTTAAACTATGGCTACACCTTC. Residues: CASRLGTDLNYGYTF.

The chain uses TRBV9 and TRBJ2-7, with a weak D call TRBD1 (5 bases). The CDR3 contains 13 residues. V dropped 4 bases and J dropped 2 bases, with 10 bases sitting between them. Looked up from germline, CDR1 is SGDLS and CDR2 is YYNGEE. The CDR3 DNA sequence: TGTGCCAGCAGCCCCCCCAGGGCCTACGAGCAGTACTTC. Amino acids: CASSPPRAYEQYF.